This TCR beta chain came from a study of T cell responses to AZD1222 COVID-19 vaccine. The method was immunoSEQ multiplex PCR; TCRdb's version includes in-frame clones alone and lacks a portion of them. The sample shows about 130,000 clones, approximately 94% of them seen only once. V was clipped by 0 bases and J by 4 bases, with 4 bases between them. Germline CDR1 reads LGHNA; CDR2 reads YSLEER. The CDR3 is made up of 13 amino acids. On this clone itself: The antigen is unknown.

Study results and caveats: Donors were largely white British and mainly female; clonal diversity was possibly underestimated. No repertoire was sampled before or during the peak T cell response, only after it. Seropositive status at baseline applied to only a handful of AZD1222 recipients.

The source is an adult in good health. The material was peripheral blood, obtained on day 0 of AZD1222 vaccination. This chain links TRBV4-3 with TRBJ1-5; no clear D. This chain's CDR3 is CASSQEANQPQHF. The CDR3 nucleotides read TGCGCCAGCAGCCAAGAAGCGAATCAGCCCCAGCATTTT.